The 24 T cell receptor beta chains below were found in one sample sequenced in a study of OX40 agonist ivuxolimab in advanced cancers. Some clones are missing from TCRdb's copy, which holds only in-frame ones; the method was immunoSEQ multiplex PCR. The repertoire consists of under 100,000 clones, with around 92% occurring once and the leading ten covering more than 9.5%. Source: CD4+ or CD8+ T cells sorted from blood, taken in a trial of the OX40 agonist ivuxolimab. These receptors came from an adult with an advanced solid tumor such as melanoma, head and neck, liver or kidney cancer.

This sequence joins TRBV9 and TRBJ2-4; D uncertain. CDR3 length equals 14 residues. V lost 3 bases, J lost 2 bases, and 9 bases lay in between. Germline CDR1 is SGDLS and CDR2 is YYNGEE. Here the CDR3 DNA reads TGTGCCAGCAGCGGGACGAAACCCAAAAACATTCAGTACTTC. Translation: CASSGTKPKNIQYF.

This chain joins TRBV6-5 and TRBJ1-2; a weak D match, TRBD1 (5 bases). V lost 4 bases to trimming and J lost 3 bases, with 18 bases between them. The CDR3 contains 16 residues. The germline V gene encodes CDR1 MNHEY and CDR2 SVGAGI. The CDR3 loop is CASSLGQELLYYGYTF. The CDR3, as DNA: TGTGCCAGCAGTTTGGGGCAGGAACTACTTTACTATGGCTACACCTTC.

The CDR3 is CASRSNGELFF. CDR3 DNA sequence: TGTGCCAGCAGGAGCAACGGGGAGCTGTTTTTT. The chain employs TRBV7-8 and TRBJ2-2; no definite D call. This CDR3 is 11 amino acids long. Trimming removed 6 bases from V and 7 bases from J, with 6 bases in between. Germline V lookup: CDR1 SGHVS, CDR2 FQNEAQ.

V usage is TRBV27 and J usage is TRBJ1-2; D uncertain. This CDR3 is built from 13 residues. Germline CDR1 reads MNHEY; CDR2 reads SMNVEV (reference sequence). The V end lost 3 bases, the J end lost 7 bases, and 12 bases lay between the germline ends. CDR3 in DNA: TGTGCCAGCAGTTTTGGAGGGCTGGGTGGCTACACCTTC. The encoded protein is CASSFGGLGGYTF.

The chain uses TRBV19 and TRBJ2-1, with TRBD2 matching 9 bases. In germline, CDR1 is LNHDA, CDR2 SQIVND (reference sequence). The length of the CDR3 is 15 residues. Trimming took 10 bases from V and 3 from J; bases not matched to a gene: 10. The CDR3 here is CATQLASGIYNEQFF. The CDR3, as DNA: TGTGCCACCCAACTGGCTAGCGGGATCTACAATGAGCAGTTCTTC. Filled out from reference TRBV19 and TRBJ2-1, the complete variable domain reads DGGITQSPKYLFRKEGQNVTLSCEQNLNHDAMYWYRQDPGQGLRLIYYSQIVNDFQKGDIAEGYSVSREKKESFPLTVTSAQKNPTAFYLCATQLASGIYNEQFFGPGTRLTVL.

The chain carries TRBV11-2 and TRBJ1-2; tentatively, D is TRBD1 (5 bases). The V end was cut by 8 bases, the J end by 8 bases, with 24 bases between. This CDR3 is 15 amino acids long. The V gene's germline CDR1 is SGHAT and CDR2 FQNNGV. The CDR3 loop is CASRPGGVEGKGYTF. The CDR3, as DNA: TGTGCCAGCCGCCCTGGGGGGGTAGAAGGGAAAGGCTACACCTTC.

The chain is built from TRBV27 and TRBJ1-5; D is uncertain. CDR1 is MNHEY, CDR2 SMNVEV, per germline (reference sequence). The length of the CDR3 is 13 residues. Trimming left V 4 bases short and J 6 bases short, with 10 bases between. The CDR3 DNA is TGTGCCAGCAGTTCGAGGAGATCTCAGCCCCAGCATTTT. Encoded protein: CASSSRRSQPQHF.

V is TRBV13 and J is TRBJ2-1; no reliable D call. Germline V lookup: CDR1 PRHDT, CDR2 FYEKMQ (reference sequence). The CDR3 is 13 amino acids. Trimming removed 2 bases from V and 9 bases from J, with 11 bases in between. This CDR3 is CASSLRWVGEQFF. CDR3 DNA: TGTGCCAGCAGCTTACGTTGGGTCGGTGAGCAGTTCTTC. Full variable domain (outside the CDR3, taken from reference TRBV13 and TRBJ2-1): AAGVIQSPRHLIKEKRETATLKCYPIPRHDTVYWYQQGPGQDPQFLISFYEKMQSDKGSIPDRFSAQQFSDYHSELNMSSLELGDSALYFCASSLRWVGEQFFGPGTRLTVL.

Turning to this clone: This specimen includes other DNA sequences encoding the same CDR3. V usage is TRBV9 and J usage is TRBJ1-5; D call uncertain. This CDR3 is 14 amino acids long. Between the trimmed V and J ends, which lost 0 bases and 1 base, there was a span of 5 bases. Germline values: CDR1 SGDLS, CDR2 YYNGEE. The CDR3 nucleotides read TGTGCCAGCAGCGTAGGAGGGAGCAATCAGCCCCAGCATTTT. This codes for CASSVGGSNQPQHF. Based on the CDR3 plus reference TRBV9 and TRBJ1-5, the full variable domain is DSGVTQTPKHLITATGQRVTLRCSPRSGDLSVYWYQQSLDQGLQFLIQYYNGEERAKGNILERFSAQQFPDLHSELNLSSLELGDSALYFCASSVGGSNQPQHFGDGTRLSIL.

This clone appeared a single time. The CDR3 spells CASSRGRVDQPQHF. CDR3 sequence (DNA): TGTGCCAGCAGTCGGGGGCGGGTGGATCAGCCCCAGCATTTT. The rearrangement uses TRBV7-8 and TRBJ1-5, with D possibly TRBD1 on 6 matching bases. Germline values: CDR1 SGHVS, CDR2 FQNEAQ. The CDR3 contains 14 residues. V dropped 6 bases and J dropped 5 bases, with 14 bases sitting between them.

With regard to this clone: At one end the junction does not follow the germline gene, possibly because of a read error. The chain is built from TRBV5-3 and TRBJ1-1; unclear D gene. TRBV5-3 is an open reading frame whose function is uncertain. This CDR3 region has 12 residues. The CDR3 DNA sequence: TGTGCCAGAAGCTTGCTCCATCCTCTCCTCGCTTTT. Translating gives CARSLLHPLLAF.

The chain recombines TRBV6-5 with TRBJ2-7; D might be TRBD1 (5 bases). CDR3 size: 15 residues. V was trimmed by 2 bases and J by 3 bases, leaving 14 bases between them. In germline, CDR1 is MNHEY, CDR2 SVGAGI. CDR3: CASSYRGLPDYEQYF. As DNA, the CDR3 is TGTGCCAGCAGTTACAGGGGTCTGCCCGACTACGAGCAGTACTTC.

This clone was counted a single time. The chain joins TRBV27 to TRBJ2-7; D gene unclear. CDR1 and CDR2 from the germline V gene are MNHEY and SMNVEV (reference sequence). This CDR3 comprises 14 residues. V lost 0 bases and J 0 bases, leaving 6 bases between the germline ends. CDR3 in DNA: TGTGCCAGCAGTTTATCCCCGGACTCCTACGAGCAGTACTTC. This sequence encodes CASSLSPDSYEQYF.

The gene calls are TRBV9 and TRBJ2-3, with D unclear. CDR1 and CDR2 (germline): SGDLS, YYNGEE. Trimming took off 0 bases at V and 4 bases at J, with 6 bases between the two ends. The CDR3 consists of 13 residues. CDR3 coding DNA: TGTGCCAGCAGCGTAGAGGTGGCAGATACGCAGTATTTT. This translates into CASSVEVADTQYF.

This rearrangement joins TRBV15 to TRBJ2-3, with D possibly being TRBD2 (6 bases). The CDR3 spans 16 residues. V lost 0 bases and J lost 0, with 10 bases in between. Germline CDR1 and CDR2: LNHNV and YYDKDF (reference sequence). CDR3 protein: CATSRDWAGSTDTQYF. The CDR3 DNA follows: TGTGCCACCAGCAGAGATTGGGCGGGGAGCACAGATACGCAGTATTTT.

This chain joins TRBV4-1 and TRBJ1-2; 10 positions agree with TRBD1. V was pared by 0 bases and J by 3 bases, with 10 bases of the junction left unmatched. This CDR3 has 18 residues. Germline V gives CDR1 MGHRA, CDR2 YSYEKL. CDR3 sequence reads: CASSQEGTGALGDYGYTF. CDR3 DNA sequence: TGCGCCAGCAGCCAAGAGGGGACAGGGGCGTTGGGGGACTATGGCTACACCTTC.

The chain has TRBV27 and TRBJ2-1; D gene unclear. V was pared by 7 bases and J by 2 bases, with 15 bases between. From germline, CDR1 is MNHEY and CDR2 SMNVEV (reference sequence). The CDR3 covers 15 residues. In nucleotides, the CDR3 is TGTGCCAGCAACAGTTTCGGCCTAGCCTACAATGAGCAGTTCTTC. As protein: CASNSFGLAYNEQFF.

The CDR3 sequence is CASSAPGHGDTGELFF. For the CDR3, the DNA is TGTGCCAGCAGCGCCCCTGGACACGGAGACACCGGGGAGCTGTTTTTT. The gene calls are TRBV9 and TRBJ2-2; D may be TRBD1 (5 bases). The CDR3 is 16 residues long. V lost 3 bases, J lost 3 bases, and 15 bases lay in between. Germline V gene data show CDR1 as SGDLS and CDR2 as YYNGEE. Supplemented by reference TRBV9 and TRBJ2-2, the full variable domain reads DSGVTQTPKHLITATGQRVTLRCSPRSGDLSVYWYQQSLDQGLQFLIQYYNGEERAKGNILERFSAQQFPDLHSELNLSSLELGDSALYFCASSAPGHGDTGELFFGEGSRLTVL.

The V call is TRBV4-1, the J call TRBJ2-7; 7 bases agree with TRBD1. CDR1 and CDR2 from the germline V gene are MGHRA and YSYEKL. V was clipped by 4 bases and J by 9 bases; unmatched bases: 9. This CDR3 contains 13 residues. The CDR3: CASSPEGAGGQYF. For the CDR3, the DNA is TGCGCCAGCAGCCCAGAGGGGGCCGGAGGGCAGTACTTC.

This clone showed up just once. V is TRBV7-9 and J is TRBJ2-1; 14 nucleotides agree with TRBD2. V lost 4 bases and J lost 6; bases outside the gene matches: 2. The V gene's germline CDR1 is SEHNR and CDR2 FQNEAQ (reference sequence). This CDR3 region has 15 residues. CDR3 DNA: TGTGCCAGCAGCTCAGGACTAGCGGGGGGCAATGAGCAGTTCTTC. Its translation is CASSSGLAGGNEQFF.

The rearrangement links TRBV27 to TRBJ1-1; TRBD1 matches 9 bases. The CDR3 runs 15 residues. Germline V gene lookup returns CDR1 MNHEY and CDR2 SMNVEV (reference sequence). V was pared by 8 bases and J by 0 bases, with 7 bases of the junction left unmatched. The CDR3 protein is CASRQGDTMNTEAFF. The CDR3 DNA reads TGTGCCAGCCGACAGGGGGATACTATGAACACTGAAGCTTTCTTT.

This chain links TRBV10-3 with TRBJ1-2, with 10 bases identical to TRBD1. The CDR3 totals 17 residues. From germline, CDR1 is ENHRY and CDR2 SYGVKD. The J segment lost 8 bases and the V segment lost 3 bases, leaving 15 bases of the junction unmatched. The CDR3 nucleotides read TGTGCCATCAGTGAAGTTATTATAGGGACAGGGGACCACGGCTACACCTTC. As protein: CAISEVIIGTGDHGYTF.

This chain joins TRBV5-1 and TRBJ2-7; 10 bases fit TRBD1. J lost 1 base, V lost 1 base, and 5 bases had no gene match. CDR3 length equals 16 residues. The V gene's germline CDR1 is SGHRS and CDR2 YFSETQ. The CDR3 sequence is CASSLSPGQGSYEQYF. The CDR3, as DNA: TGCGCCAGCAGCTTGTCTCCGGGACAGGGGTCCTACGAGCAGTACTTC.

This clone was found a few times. CDR3 nucleotide sequence: TGTGCCAGCAGCTCAGAGGGACAGGGAGGGGACACTGAAGCTTTCTTT. It is translated as CASSSEGQGGDTEAFF. The rearrangement links TRBV13 to TRBJ1-1; 9 bases fit TRBD1. The CDR3 runs to 16 residues. The V gene end was trimmed by 4 bases and the J gene end by 3 bases; junction bases not matched to a gene: 9. Germline V gene sequence: CDR1 PRHDT, CDR2 FYEKMQ (reference sequence).